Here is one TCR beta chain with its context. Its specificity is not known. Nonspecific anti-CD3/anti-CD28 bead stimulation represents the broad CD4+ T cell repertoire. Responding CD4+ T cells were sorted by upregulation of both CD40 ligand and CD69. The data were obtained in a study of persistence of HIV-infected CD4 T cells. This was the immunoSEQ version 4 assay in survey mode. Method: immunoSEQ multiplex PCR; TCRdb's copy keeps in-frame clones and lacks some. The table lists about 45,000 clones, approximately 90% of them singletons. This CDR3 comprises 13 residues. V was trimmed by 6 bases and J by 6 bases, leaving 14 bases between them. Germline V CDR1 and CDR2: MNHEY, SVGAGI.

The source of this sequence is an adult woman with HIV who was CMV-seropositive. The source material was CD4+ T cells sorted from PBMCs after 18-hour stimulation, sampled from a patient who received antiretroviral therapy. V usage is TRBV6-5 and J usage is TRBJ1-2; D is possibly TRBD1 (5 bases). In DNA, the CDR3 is TGTGCCAGCAGGAGGGGCGGGGAGCATGGCTACACCTTC. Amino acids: CASRRGGEHGYTF.